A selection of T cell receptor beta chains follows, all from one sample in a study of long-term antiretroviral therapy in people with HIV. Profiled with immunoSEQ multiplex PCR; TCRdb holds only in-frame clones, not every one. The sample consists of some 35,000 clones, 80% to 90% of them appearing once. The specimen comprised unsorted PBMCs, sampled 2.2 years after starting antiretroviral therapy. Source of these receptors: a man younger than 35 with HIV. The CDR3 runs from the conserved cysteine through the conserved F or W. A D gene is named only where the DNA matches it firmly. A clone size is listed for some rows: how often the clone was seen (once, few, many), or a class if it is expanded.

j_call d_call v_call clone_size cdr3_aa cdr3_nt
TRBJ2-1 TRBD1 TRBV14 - CASSQPGTGGTNEQFF TGTGCCAGCAGCCAACCGGGGACAGGGGGTACCAATGAGCAGTTCTTC
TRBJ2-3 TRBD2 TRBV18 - CASSPKLAGSTDTQYF TGTGCCAGCTCACCGAAACTAGCGGGCAGCACAGATACGCAGTATTTT
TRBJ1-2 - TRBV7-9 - CASSLVPEGYGYTF TGTGCCAGCAGCTTAGTTCCGGAAGGGTATGGCTACACCTTC
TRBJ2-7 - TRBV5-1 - CASSMSGSSYEQYF TGCGCCAGCAGCATGAGCGGAAGCTCCTACGAGCAGTACTTC
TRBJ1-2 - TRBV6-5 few CASSLRGLYGYTF TGTGCCAGCAGTTTACGAGGTCTATATGGCTACACCTTC
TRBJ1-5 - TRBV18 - CASSPWEGEQPQHF TGTGCCAGCTCACCATGGGAGGGGGAACAGCCCCAGCATTTT
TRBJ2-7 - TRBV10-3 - CAIRGSYEQYF TGTGCCATCAGGGGTTCCTACGAGCAGTACTTC
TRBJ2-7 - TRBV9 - CASSVGFGDVDYEQYF TGTGCCAGCAGCGTAGGATTTGGGGACGTAGACTACGAGCAGTACTTC
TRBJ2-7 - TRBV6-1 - CASSDNLRTASSYEQYF TGTGCCAGCAGTGACAACTTGCGGACGGCCAGCTCCTACGAGCAGTACTTC
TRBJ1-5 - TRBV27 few CASSSWTDSNQPQHF TGTGCCAGCAGTTCGTGGACAGATAGCAATCAGCCCCAGCATTTT
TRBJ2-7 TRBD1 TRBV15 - CATSGGQGAPSEQYF TGTGCCACCAGCGGTGGACAGGGGGCCCCAAGCGAGCAGTACTTC
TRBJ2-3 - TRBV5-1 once CASSPSLGRYTDTQYF TGCGCCAGCAGTCCATCACTAGGGAGATACACAGATACGCAGTATTTT
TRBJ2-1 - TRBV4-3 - CASSQDIGSQGNEQFF TGCGCCAGCAGCCAAGATATAGGGTCTCAGGGGAATGAGCAGTTCTTC
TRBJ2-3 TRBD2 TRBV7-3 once CASTIGLAATDTQYF TGTGCCAGCACCATCGGACTAGCCGCCACAGATACGCAGTATTTT
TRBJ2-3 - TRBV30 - CAWSVLHLRTQYF TGTGCCTGGAGTGTACTCCATCTAAGGACGCAGTATTTT
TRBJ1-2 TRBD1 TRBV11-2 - CASSTPGQGVYGYTF TGTGCCAGCAGCACTCCGGGACAGGGTGTCTATGGCTACACCTTC
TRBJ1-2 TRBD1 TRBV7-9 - CASSLGGTVLDF TGTGCCAGCAGCTTAGGGGGGACAGTCTTAGACTTC
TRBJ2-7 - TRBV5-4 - CASSLALGLRGEQYF TGTGCCAGCAGCTTGGCGTTGGGGTTGAGAGGCGAGCAGTACTTC
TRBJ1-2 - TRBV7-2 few CASSSSAAGSNYGYTF TGTGCCAGCAGCTCGTCCGCCGCAGGGTCGAACTATGGCTACACCTTC
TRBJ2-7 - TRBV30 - CAWSGQGGWDVDF TGTGCCTGGAGTGGGCAGGGTGGTTGGGATGTGGACTTC
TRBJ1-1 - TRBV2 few CASIGNTEAFF TGTGCCAGCATCGGGAACACTGAAGCTTTCTTT
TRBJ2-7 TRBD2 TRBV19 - CASSWTSGPAAYEQYF TGTGCCAGTAGTTGGACTAGCGGGCCCGCTGCCTACGAGCAGTACTTC
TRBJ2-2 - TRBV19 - CASSIEGTGELFF TGTGCCAGTAGTATCGAGGGAACCGGGGAGCTGTTTTTT
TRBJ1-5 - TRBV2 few CASSEMGSQHF TGTGCCAGCAGTGAAATGGGGTCCCAGCATTTT
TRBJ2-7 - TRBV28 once CASSLGVSDKPYEQYF TGTGCCAGCAGTTTAGGTGTTTCGGACAAACCCTACGAGCAGTACTTC
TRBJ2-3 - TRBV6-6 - CASSYGSGDTQYF TGTGCCAGCAGTTACGGTAGCGGAGATACGCAGTATTTT
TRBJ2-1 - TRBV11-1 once CASSLQPGNEQFF TGTGCCAGCAGCTTACAACCGGGGAATGAGCAGTTCTTC
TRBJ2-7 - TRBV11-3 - CASSQIGTSYEQYF TGTGCCAGCAGCCAAATCGGGACCTCCTACGAGCAGTACTTC
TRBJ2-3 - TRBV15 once CATSRDTSGPRTDTQYF TGTGCCACCAGCAGAGATACGTCAGGGCCCCGAACAGATACGCAGTATTTT
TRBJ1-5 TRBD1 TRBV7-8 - CASSLPGQVVNQPQHF TGTGCCAGCAGCCTTCCAGGACAGGTGGTAAATCAGCCCCAGCATTTT
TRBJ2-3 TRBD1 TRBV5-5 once CASSPDRSSDTQYF TGTGCCAGCAGCCCGGACAGGAGTTCAGATACGCAGTATTTT
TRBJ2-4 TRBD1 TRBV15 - CATSRDLRTGMFNIQYF TGTGCCACCAGCAGAGATCTAAGGACAGGAATGTTTAACATTCAGTACTTC
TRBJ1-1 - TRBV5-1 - CASSLGANTEAFF TGCGCCAGCAGCTTGGGTGCGAACACTGAAGCTTTCTTT
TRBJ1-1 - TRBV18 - CASSPMGNSLQNTEAFF TGTGCCAGCTCACCTATGGGGAACTCCCTTCAGAACACTGAAGCTTTCTTT
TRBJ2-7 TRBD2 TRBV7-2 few CASSSGLAGVHEQYF TGTGCCAGCAGCTCCGGCCTAGCGGGAGTCCACGAGCAGTACTTC
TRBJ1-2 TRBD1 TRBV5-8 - CASSPGADRGYHGYTF TGTGCCAGCAGCCCGGGGGCCGACAGGGGCTACCATGGCTACACCTTC
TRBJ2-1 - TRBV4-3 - CASSQDAEQFF TGCGCCAGCAGCCAAGATGCGGAGCAGTTCTTC
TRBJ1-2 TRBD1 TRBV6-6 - CASSYKYGRGSSGYTF TGTGCCAGCAGTTATAAGTATGGCAGGGGGTCTAGTGGCTACACCTTC
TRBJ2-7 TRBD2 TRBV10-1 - CASSHHGTSGTSPSYEQYF TGCGCCAGCAGTCACCATGGGACTAGCGGGACCTCGCCATCCTACGAGCAGTACTTC
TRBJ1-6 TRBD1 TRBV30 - CAWSRTQGPLHF TGTGCCTGGAGCCGTACACAGGGGCCCCTCCACTTT
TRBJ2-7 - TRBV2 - CASSFTGQRAGEQYF TGTGCCAGCAGTTTCACGGGACAGCGTGCGGGGGAGCAGTACTTC
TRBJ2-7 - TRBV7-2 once CASSSSHTREQYF TGTGCCAGCAGCTCCTCCCATACGCGGGAGCAGTACTTC
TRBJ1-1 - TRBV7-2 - CASSLGGIEAFF TGTGCCAGCAGCTTAGGGGGAATTGAAGCTTTCTTT
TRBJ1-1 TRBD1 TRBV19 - CASSIRGYTEAFF TGTGCCAGTAGTATCAGGGGGTACACTGAAGCTTTCTTT
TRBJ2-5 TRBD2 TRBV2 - CASRTTSGQETQYF TGTGCCAGCAGGACGACTAGCGGCCAAGAGACCCAGTACTTC
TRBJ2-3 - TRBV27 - CASSLSLGRRTDTQYF TGTGCCAGCAGTTTATCGCTGGGGCGCAGGACAGATACGCAGTATTTT
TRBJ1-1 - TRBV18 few CASSPNNRDEAFF TGTGCCAGCTCACCTAATAACAGGGATGAAGCTTTCTTT
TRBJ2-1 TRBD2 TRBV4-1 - CASSQLGTSGDYNEQFF TGCGCCAGCAGCCAACTCGGGACTAGCGGAGACTACAATGAGCAGTTCTTC
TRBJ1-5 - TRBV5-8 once CASSRPGRMGNQPQHF TGTGCCAGCAGCCGGCCGGGACGGATGGGCAATCAGCCCCAGCATTTT
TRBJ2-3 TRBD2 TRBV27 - CASRWAGGTGDTQYF TGTGCCAGCAGGTGGGCGGGAGGGACTGGAGATACGCAGTATTTT
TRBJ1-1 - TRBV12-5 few CASGLTDSAFF TGTGCTAGTGGTTTGACGGACTCGGCTTTCTTT
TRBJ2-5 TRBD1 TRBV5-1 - CASSLADRAGETQYF TGCGCCAGCAGCTTGGCGGACAGGGCTGGGGAGACCCAGTACTTC
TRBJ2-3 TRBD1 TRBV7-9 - CASSPGQGYTDTQYF TGTGCCAGCAGCCCTGGACAGGGATACACAGATACGCAGTATTTT